The T cell receptor beta chain described here comes from a study of regulatory T cells in long-lasting Graves disease. Indicated time point: newly diagnosed GD, antithyroid drugs for less than 3 months. Preparation of the TCR library used RNA extracted from PBMCs. This clonotype was seen ten or more times. This CDR3 region has 13 residues. The V end lost 1 base, the J end lost 4 bases, and 7 bases lay between the germline ends. Construction of the TCR beta libraries employed iRepertoire HTBI primers in conjunction with Arm-PCR of CDR3 regions. TCRdb redid the calling of the multiplex PCR reads with MiXCR, one entry per CDR3 protein. The data show about 530,000 distinct CDR3 sequences, roughly 16% seen once. These records were also assigned to another study, of T cells in Graves' hyperthyroidism and ophthalmopathy.

This chain uses TRBV12-3 or TRBV12-4 with TRBJ2-5; D gene ambiguous. Here the sequenced sample was peripheral blood mononuclear cells (PBMCs), taken at new diagnosis, from a patient treated with antithyroid drugs. The sequence was collected from a middle-aged woman with Graves disease. The CDR3 reads CASSLDSRETQYF. The CDR3 DNA sequence: TGTGCCAGCAGTTTAGACTCCAGAGAGACCCAGTACTTC.